A selection of T cell receptor beta chains follows, all from one sample in a study of neoadjuvant nivolumab and ipilimumab in lung cancer. Profiled with immunoSEQ multiplex PCR; TCRdb holds only in-frame clones, not every one. Of 40,000 to 60,000 clones listed, about 89% are singletons. This specimen was blood, taken before neoadjuvant nivolumab, alone or with ipilimumab. These receptor sequences come from an adult with non-small cell lung cancer. Some clones in this sample may be carry-over from other donors' samples. The CDR3 runs from the conserved cysteine through the conserved F or W.

>TRBJ1-2|TRBV5-1
CASTPVRGQVDGYTF
>TRBJ1-3|TRBV5-1
CASSSGQGSGNTIYF
>TRBJ2-7|TRBV4-3
CASSQELVYEQYF
>TRBJ2-1|TRBV13
CASSRTSWEQFF
>TRBJ2-7|TRBV6-5
CASSYLWYEQYF
>TRBJ2-6|TRBV5-6
CASSLVQHSGANVLTF
>TRBJ1-1|TRBV11-2
CASSPRGTEGAFF
>TRBJ2-5|TRBV7-2
CASSFSGQFQETQYF
>TRBJ2-7|TRBV5-1
CASSLGEEGYEQYF
>TRBJ2-3|TRBV7-6
CASGRSSTDTQYF
>TRBJ1-5|TRBV5-1
CASSLGDSGNQPQHF
>TRBJ2-7|TRBV2
CASRGGSSYEQYF
>TRBJ1-2|TRBV30
CAWSRGVPYGYTF
>TRBJ1-1|TRBV5-6
CASSWTGRMNTEAFF
>TRBJ2-1|TRBV5-1
CARPTGLADYNEQFF
>TRBJ2-5|TRBV29-1
CSAQYQETQYF